This T cell receptor beta chain emerged from a study of shared T cell receptors in the human thymus. The ends lost 6 bases at V and 8 bases at J; junction bases unmatched: 7. This CDR3 is built from 12 residues. From germline, CDR1 is SQVTM and CDR2 ANQGSEA. Produced via immunoSEQ multiplex PCR; TCRdb's table is partial and in-frame only. The sample lists hundreds of thousands of clones; approximately 89% were seen once. These data were likewise used in another study, on human thymus T cells. From that second work: Thymus pieces cut out during corrective heart surgery were the tissue that was used.

Sequenced material: thymocytes. The gene calls are TRBV29-1 and TRBJ1-1; 9 positions agree with TRBD1. The clonotype comes from a boy younger than two with a congenital heart defect. The CDR3 loop reads CSVGQGTREAFF. CDR3 in DNA: TGCAGCGTCGGACAGGGGACGAGGGAAGCTTTCTTT.